This record concerns one TCR beta chain sequence. Methods used by the authors: The assay estimated nucleated cells by amplifying reference gene primers. Generated by immunoSEQ multiplex PCR, the TCRdb table keeps only in-frame clones and is missing some. Clonal size and the V and J genes are those of that table, whereas D and trimming came from the DNA. The sample yields a few hundred thousand clones, about nine tenths seen once. The data were obtained in a study of blood T cell repertoires in COVID-19. CDR3 length: 11 amino acids. Looked up from germline, CDR1 is SQVTM and CDR2 is ANQGSEA. V shed 8 bases, J shed 3 bases, and the junction held 3 bases outside the gene matches.

Material for sequencing was peripheral blood. The J gene is TRBJ1-1, the V gene TRBV29-1; the match to TRBD1 covers 7 bases. This TCR was recovered from a man between 18 and 29 years old with active or convalescent COVID-19. CDR3: CSIGTDTEAFF. Written as DNA, the CDR3 is TGCAGCATAGGGACAGACACTGAAGCTTTCTTT.